The 14 T cell receptor beta chains presented below share a single source sample, sequenced in a study of low-dose radiotherapy and immunotherapy resistance in tumors. Primers targeting TRAV and TRBV primed first-strand cDNA, covering alpha and beta chains. With a V-primer adapter and a constant-region primer, TCRs were amplified for approximately 19 PCR cycles. TCRdb passed the reads through MiXCR, listing each CDR3 protein once. The sample lists approximately 14,000 distinct CDR3 sequences; roughly 50% were seen once. The receptors shown here come from a human donor with advanced metastatic prostate, ovarian, gallbladder or colorectal cancer (not recorded which). This table probably holds off-target reads from a library built for another chain.

The chain's CDR3 is CASSQVTPRGGPEQYF. As DNA, the CDR3 is TGCGCCAGCAGCCAGGTCACCCCGCGGGGGGGCCCGGAGCAGTACTTC. The chain carries TRBV4-1 and TRBJ2-7, with 9 bases that match TRBD2. CDR1 is MGHRA and CDR2 is YSYEKL in the germline V gene. V lost 3 bases and J lost 7; bases outside the gene matches: 13. This CDR3 has 16 residues.

This clonotype occurred a few times. V is TRBV5-1 and J is TRBJ2-7; TRBD2 matches at 8 bases. V lost 3 bases and J lost 3; bases outside the gene matches: 8. The CDR3 extends over 15 amino acids. The germline V gene has CDR1 SGHRS and CDR2 YFSETQ. CDR3 in amino acids: CASSSSAGVSYEQYF. For the CDR3, the DNA is TGCGCCAGCAGCTCCTCAGCGGGAGTGAGCTACGAGCAGTACTTC.

The chain has TRBV6-2 or TRBV6-3 and TRBJ1-1; maybe TRBD1 (5 bases). This CDR3 has 15 residues. Between the trimmed V and J ends, which lost 7 bases and 5 bases, there was a span of 20 bases. CDR1 is MNHEY, CDR2 SVGEGT, per germline. CDR3 residues: CASIMGRIGETEAFF. CDR3 in DNA: TGTGCCAGCATAATGGGACGGATAGGAGAGACTGAAGCTTTCTTT.

This chain's CDR3 is CASTDYLKPHNEQFF. CDR3 bases: TGCGCCAGCACGGACTACTTAAAACCCCACAATGAGCAGTTCTTC. The chain links TRBV4-1 to TRBJ2-1; the D gene is possibly TRBD2 (6 bases). The ends were cut back, 7 bases at V and 5 bases at J, with 18 bases in the middle. The V gene's germline CDR1 is MGHRA and CDR2 YSYEKL. The CDR3 length is 15 residues.

This chain uses TRBV2 with TRBJ1-4; 7 bases align to TRBD1. With 6 bases clipped from V and 4 bases from J, the junction kept 5 bases outside the gene matches. The CDR3 is made up of 14 amino acids. CDR1 SNHLY and CDR2 FYNNEI come from the germline V gene. CDR3 region: CASRITGVNEKLFF. The CDR3 region has the DNA TGTGCCAGCAGGATCACAGGGGTTAATGAAAAACTGTTTTTT. Complete variable domain (other parts from reference TRBV2 and TRBJ1-4): EPEVTQTPSHQVTQMGQEVILRCVPISNHLYFYWYRQILGQKVEFLVSFYNNEISEKSEIFDDQFSVERPDGSNFTLKIRSTKLEDSAMYFCASRITGVNEKLFFGSGTQLSVL.

This chain joins TRBV11-1 and TRBJ2-7; D is unclear. The CDR3 length is 15 residues. Germline V gives CDR1 SGHAT, CDR2 FQDESV (reference sequence). Trimming stripped 4 bases from V and 3 bases from J, with 16 bases between. CDR3 nucleotides: TGTGCCAGCAGCTCCGACGAATCTCGGGTCTACGAGCAGTACTTC. It yields the protein CASSSDESRVYEQYF. Full variable domain (outside the CDR3, taken from reference TRBV11-1 and TRBJ2-7): EAEVAQSPRYKITEKSQAVAFWCDPISGHATLYWYRQILGQGPELLVQFQDESVVDDSQLPKDRFSAERLKGVDSTLKIQPAELGDSAMYLCASSSDESRVYEQYFGPGTRLTVT.

This sequence joins TRBV20-1 and TRBJ2-1; TRBD2 aligns across 13 bases. This CDR3 has 12 residues. The junction had 3 bases not matched to a gene; V was cut back by 6 bases and J by 10 bases. From germline, CDR1 is DFQATT and CDR2 SNEGSKA (reference sequence). CDR3 in amino acids: CSAPGLAGEQFF. DNA of the CDR3: TGCAGTGCCCCGGGACTAGCGGGAGAGCAGTTCTTC.

V and J are TRBV7-6 and TRBJ2-4; D possibly corresponds to TRBD2 (5 bases). Germline lookup yields CDR1 SGHVS and CDR2 FNYEAQ. V was shortened by 5 bases and J by 8 bases, with 19 bases between the two germline ends. The CDR3 consists of 15 residues. CDR3 sequence: CASSQKPGFRDIQYF. The CDR3 DNA is TGTGCCAGCAGCCAAAAGCCGGGGTTTCGGGACATTCAGTACTTC.

In this sample, this clonotype turned up a few times. J is TRBJ1-5 and V is TRBV29-1; D is undetermined. V was trimmed by 6 bases and J by 7 bases, leaving 19 bases between them. The CDR3 extends over 14 amino acids. CDR1 is SQVTM and CDR2 is ANQGSEA in the germline V gene. This CDR3 is CSVAKQPGGQPQHF. CDR3 nucleotide sequence: TGCAGCGTCGCAAAACAACCCGGTGGCCAGCCCCAGCATTTT.

A few counts support this clonotype. The chain carries TRBV5-1 and TRBJ2-1, with D tentatively TRBD1 or TRBD2 (6 bases each). Germline V gene lookup returns CDR1 SGHRS and CDR2 YFSETQ. This CDR3 has 14 amino acids. Trimming left V 5 bases short and J 6 bases short, with 15 bases between. CDR3 sequence (DNA): TGCGCCAGCAGTGGAGGGGGGATCGGCAATGAGCAGTTCTTC. Protein product: CASSGGGIGNEQFF. Full variable domain (missing parts from reference TRBV5-1 and TRBJ2-1): KAGVTQTPRYLIKTRGQQVTLSCSPISGHRSVSWYQQTPGQGLQFLFEYFSETQRNKGNFPGRFSGRQFSNSRSEMNVSTLELGDSALYLCASSGGGIGNEQFFGPGTRLTVL.

The chain has TRBV4-1 and TRBJ2-3; 7 bases fit TRBD2. CDR3 size: 14 residues. Germline CDR1 and CDR2: MGHRA and YSYEKL. The trim removed 1 base at V and 6 bases at J, leaving 4 bases unmatched. CDR3 residues: CASSQVAGGDTQYF. Written as DNA, the CDR3 is TGCGCCAGCAGCCAAGTAGCGGGCGGTGATACGCAGTATTTT.

In this sample, this clonotype turned up a few times. The V and J genes are TRBV29-1 and TRBJ2-7; perhaps TRBD1 as D (5 bases). V was shortened by 2 bases and J by 4 bases, with 15 bases between the two germline ends. This CDR3 spans 14 amino acids. Germline loops: CDR1 SQVTM, CDR2 ANQGSEA. The CDR3 is CSVEWSGNPYEQYF. The CDR3 nucleotides are TGCAGCGTTGAATGGTCAGGGAACCCATACGAGCAGTACTTC.

DNA of the CDR3: TGTGCCAGCAGCACCTGGGGGGGACAGCCCCAGCATTTT. This sequence encodes CASSTWGGQPQHF. V usage is TRBV28 and J usage is TRBJ1-5; D is possibly TRBD1 (5 bases). From germline, CDR1 is MDHEN and CDR2 SYDVKM. This CDR3 is built from 13 residues. V lost 6 bases and J lost 7, with 13 bases in between.

This clonotype was counted only a few times. The chain uses TRBV2 and TRBJ1-5; maybe TRBD1 (6 bases). The V end lost 6 bases, the J end lost 0 bases, and 12 bases lay between the germline ends. The CDR3 runs to 15 residues. The germline CDR1 and CDR2 sequences are SNHLY and FYNNEI. The CDR3 loop reads CASSDHRASNQPQHF. CDR3 coding DNA: TGTGCCAGCAGCGACCACAGGGCTAGCAATCAGCCCCAGCATTTT.